This T cell receptor (beta chain) was found in a study of blood T cell repertoires in COVID-19. Sequencing was performed with immunoSEQ multiplex PCR; in TCRdb, only in-frame clones are kept and a portion is missing. The sample consists of 250,000 to 400,000 clones, 75% to 90% of them appearing once. The CDR3 consists of 14 residues. CDR1 SEHNR and CDR2 FQNEAQ come from the germline V gene (reference sequence). The V end was cut by 8 bases, the J end by 3 bases, with 14 bases between. The sequence was obtained from a woman in her twenties or thirties who had been exposed to COVID-19. The sequencing input was PBMCs or T cells enriched from blood (not recorded which). This chain uses TRBV7-9 with TRBJ1-3, with D possibly TRBD1 on 5 matching bases. The CDR3: CASAAAGRGNTIYF. The CDR3 DNA sequence: TGTGCCAGCGCGGCGGCGGGACGTGGAAACACCATATATTTT.